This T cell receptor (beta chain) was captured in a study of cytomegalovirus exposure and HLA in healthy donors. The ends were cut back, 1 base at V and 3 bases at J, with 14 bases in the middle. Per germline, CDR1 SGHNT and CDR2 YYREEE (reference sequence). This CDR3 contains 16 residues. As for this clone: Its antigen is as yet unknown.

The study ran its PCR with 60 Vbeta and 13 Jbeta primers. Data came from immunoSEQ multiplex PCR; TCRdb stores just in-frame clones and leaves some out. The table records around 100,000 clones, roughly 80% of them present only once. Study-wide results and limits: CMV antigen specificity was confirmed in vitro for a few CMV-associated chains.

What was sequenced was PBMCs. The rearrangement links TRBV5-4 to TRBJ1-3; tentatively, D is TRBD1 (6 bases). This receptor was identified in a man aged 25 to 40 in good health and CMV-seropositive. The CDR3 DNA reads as TGTGCCAGCAGCTTGACGTACAGGGACATTGGAAACACCATATATTTT. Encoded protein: CASSLTYRDIGNTIYF.